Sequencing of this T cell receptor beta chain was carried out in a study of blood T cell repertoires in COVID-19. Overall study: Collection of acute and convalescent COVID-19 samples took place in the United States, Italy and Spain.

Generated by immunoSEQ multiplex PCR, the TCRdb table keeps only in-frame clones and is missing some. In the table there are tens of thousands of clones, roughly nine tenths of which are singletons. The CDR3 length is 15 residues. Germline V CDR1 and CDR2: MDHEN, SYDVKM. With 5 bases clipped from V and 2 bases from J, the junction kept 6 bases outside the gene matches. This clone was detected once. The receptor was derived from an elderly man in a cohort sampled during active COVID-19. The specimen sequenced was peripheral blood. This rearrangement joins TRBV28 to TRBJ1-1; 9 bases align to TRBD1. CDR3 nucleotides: TGTGCCAGCAGTCGACCGGGACAGGGCAACACTGAAGCTTTCTTT. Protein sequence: CASSRPGQGNTEAFF.